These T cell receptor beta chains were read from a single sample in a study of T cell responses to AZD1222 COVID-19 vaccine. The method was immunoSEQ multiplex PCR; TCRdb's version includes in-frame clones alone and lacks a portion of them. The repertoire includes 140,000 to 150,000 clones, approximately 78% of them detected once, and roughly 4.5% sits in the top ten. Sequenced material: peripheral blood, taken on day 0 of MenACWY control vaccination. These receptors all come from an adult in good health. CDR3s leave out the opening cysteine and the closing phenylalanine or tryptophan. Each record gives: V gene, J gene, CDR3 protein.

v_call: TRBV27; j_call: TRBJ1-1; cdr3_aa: ASSLGLGRVGNTEAF
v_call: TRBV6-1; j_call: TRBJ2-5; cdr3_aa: ASSVGWTATQETQY
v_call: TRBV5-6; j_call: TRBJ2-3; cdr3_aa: ASSGDWGDTQY
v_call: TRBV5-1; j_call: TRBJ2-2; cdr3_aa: ASSFSIGGNTGELF
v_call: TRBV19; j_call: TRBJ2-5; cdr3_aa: ASSIGGIETQY
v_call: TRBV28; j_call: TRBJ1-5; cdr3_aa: ASSLIHQPQH
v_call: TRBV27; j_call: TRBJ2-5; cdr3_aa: ASIADGGETQY
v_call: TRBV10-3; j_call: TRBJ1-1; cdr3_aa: AIRQGASTEAF
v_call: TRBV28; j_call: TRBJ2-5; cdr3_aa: ASSLWTGGQETQY
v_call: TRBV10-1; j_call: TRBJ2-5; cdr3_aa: ASSEVTTSGAFQETQY
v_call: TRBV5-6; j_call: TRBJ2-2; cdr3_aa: ASSFELRNTGELF
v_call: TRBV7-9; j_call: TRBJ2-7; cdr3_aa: ASSFGQPSYEQY
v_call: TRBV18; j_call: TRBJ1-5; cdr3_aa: ASSHQDRGGQPQH
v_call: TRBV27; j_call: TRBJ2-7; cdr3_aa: ASSLSDSYEQY
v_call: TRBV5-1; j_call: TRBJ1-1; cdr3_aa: ASSLAGVSQAF
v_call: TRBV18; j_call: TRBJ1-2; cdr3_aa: ASSPRGGGGYT
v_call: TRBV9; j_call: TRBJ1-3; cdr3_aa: ASSARQGSSGNTIY
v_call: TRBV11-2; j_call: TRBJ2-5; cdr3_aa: ASSLANNPY
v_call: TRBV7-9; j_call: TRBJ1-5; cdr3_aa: ASSPEGYQPQH
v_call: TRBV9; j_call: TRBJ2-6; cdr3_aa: ASSVYSPNSGANVLT
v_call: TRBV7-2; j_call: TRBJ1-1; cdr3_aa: ASSPYLNTEAF
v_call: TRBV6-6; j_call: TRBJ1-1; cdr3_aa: ASGNGGGTEAF
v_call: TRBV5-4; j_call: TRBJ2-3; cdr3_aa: ASSVSGGTDTQY